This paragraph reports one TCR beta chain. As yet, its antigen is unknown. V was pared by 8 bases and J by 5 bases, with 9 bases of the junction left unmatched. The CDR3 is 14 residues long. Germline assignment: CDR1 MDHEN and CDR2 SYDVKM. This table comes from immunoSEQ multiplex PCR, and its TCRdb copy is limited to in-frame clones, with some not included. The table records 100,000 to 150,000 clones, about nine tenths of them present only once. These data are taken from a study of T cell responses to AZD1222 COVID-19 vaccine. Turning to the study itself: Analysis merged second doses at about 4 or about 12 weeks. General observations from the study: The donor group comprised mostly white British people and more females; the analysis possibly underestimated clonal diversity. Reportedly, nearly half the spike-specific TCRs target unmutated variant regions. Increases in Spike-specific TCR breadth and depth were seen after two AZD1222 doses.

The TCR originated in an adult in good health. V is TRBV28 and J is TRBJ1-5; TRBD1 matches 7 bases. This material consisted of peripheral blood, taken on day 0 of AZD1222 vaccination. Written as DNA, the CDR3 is TGTGCCAGCCGCCAGACAGGGATCCATCAGCCCCAGCATTTT. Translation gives CASRQTGIHQPQHF.